The clone carrying this T cell receptor beta chain has just a few counts. Antigen unknown. This sample was taken from a study of cytotoxic CD8 clonotypes in ibrutinib-treated CLL. Study-wide context: Mean per-sample yields comprised around 250,000 productive templates and 94,082 productive rearrangements. Study-level points and caveats: Clonality grew at ibrutinib response; at progression, it decreased back toward baseline.

Clones were read by immunoSEQ multiplex PCR, and TCRdb kept only the in-frame ones, dropping some. Here the sample spans hundreds of thousands of clones, 60% to 80% being singletons. This CDR3 is 13 amino acids long. From germline, CDR1 is SGHDT and CDR2 YYEEEE. Trimming removed 5 bases from V and 6 bases from J; junction bases left unmatched: 8. This TCR was recovered from a human donor with chronic lymphocytic leukemia. The chain couples TRBV5-6 to TRBJ2-7; 7 positions agree with TRBD2. Sequenced material: PBMCs, taken after 36 months of ibrutinib treatment. The CDR3 DNA reads TGTGCCAGCAGTCGGGGAGGGTCCATCGAGCAGTACTTC. It yields the protein CASSRGGSIEQYF.